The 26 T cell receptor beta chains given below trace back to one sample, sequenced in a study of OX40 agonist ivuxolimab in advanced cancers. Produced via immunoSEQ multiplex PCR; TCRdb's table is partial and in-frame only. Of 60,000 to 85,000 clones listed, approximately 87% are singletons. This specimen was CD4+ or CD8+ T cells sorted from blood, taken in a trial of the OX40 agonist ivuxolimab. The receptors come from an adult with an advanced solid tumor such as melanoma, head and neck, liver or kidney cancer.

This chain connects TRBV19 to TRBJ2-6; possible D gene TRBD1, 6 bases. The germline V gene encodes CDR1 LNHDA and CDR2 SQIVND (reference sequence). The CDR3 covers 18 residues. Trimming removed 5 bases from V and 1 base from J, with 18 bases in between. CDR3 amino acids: CASSDRTGTTSGANVLTF. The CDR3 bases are TGTGCCAGTAGTGACAGGACCGGGACCACATCTGGGGCCAACGTCCTGACTTTC.

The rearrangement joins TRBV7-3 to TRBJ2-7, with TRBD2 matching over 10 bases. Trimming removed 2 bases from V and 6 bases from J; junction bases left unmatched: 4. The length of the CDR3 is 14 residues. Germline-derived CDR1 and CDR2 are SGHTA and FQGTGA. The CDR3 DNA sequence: TGTGCCAGCAGCTTATCTAGCGGGAGAGTCGAGCAGTACTTC. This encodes CASSLSSGRVEQYF.

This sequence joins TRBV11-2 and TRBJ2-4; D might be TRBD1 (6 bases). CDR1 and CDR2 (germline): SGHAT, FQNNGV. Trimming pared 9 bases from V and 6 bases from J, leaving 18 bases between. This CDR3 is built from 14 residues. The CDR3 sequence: CASAPGHGPNIQYF. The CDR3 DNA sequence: TGTGCCAGTGCCCCGGGACATGGGCCAAACATTCAGTACTTC.

CDR3 residues: CASSPYSYEQYF. CDR3 coding DNA: TGTGCCAGCAGTCCCTACTCCTACGAGCAGTACTTC. The V and J genes are TRBV28 and TRBJ2-7; D remains unclear. Deletions cut 5 bases from V and 0 bases from J, with 5 bases between. The CDR3 runs 12 residues. Germline CDR1 is MDHEN and CDR2 is SYDVKM.

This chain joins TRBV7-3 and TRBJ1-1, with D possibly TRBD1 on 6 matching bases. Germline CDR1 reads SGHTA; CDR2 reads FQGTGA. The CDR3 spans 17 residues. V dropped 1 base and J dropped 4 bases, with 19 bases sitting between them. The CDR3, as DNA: TGTGCCAGCAGCTTAATCGGTCCGGGGGCCGGGTTCACTGAAGCTTTCTTT. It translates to CASSLIGPGAGFTEAFF.

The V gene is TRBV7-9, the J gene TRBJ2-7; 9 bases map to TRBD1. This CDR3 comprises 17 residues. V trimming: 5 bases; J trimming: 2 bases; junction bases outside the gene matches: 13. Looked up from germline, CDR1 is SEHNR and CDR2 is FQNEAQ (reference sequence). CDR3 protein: CASSLLRGQGTTYEQYF. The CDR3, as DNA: TGTGCCAGCAGCCTTCTCCGGGGACAGGGTACTACCTACGAGCAGTACTTC.

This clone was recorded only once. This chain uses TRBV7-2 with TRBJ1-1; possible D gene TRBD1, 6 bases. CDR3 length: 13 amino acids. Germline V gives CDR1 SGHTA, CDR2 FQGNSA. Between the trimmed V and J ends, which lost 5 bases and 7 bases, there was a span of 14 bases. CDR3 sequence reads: CASSPFGDIEAFF. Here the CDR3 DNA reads TGTGCCAGCAGCCCCTTCGGGGACATTGAAGCTTTCTTT.

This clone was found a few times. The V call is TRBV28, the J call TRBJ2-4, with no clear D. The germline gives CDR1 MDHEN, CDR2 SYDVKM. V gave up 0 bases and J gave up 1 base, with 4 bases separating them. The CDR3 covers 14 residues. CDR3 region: CASSLWGAKNIQYF. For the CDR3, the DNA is TGTGCCAGCAGTTTATGGGGGGCCAAAAACATTCAGTACTTC.

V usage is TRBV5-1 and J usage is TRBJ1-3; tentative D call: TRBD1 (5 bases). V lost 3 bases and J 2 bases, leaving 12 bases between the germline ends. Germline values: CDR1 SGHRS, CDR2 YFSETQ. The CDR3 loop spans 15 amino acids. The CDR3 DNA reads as TGCGCCAGCAGCTCCGAGTGGGGGGCTGGAAACACCATATATTTT. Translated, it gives CASSSEWGAGNTIYF. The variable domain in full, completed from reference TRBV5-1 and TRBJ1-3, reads KAGVTQTPRYLIKTRGQQVTLSCSPISGHRSVSWYQQTPGQGLQFLFEYFSETQRNKGNFPGRFSGRQFSNSRSEMNVSTLELGDSALYLCASSSEWGAGNTIYFGEGSWLTVV.

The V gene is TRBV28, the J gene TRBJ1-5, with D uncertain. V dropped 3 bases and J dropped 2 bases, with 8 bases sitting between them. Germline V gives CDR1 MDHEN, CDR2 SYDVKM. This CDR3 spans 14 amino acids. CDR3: CASSFRRGNQPQHF. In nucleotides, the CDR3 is TGTGCCAGCAGTTTTCGACGGGGCAATCAGCCCCAGCATTTT.

The CDR3 DNA follows: TGTGCCAGCAGTCCGACTAGCGGGAGCTCTCTGTACTTC. Translated, it gives CASSPTSGSSLYF. The chain has TRBV28 and TRBJ2-7; 12 positions match TRBD2. The CDR3 has 13 amino acids. J was trimmed by 12 bases and V by 5 bases; bases with no gene match: 8. Germline CDR1 MDHEN, CDR2 SYDVKM. Drawing the rest from reference TRBV28 and TRBJ2-7, the complete variable domain is DVKVTQSSRYLVKRTGEKVFLECVQDMDHENMFWYRQDPGLGLRLIYFSYDVKMKEKGDIPEGYSVSREKKERFSLILESASTNQTSMYLCASSPTSGSSLYFGPGTRLTVT.

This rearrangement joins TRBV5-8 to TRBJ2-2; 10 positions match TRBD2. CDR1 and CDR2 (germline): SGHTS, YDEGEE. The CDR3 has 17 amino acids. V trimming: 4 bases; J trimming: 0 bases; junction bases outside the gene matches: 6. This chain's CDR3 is CASSRGLAPANTGELFF. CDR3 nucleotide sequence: TGTGCCAGCAGCCGGGGACTAGCGCCCGCGAACACCGGGGAGCTGTTTTTT.

CDR3 in amino acids: CASSGGNTDTQYF. The CDR3 DNA sequence: TGTGCCAGCAGTGGCGGGAATACAGATACGCAGTATTTT. The chain recombines TRBV28 with TRBJ2-3, with D possibly TRBD2 on 6 matching bases. Germline lookup yields CDR1 MDHEN and CDR2 SYDVKM. The CDR3 is 13 residues long. Trimming removed 5 bases at V and 3 bases at J, with 9 bases between.

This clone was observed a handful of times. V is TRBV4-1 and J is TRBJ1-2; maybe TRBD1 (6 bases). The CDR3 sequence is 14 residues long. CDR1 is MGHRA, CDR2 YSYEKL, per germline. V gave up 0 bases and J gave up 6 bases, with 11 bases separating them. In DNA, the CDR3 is TGCGCCAGCAGCCAAGATCGGGCAGGGGATGGCTACACCTTC. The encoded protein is CASSQDRAGDGYTF.

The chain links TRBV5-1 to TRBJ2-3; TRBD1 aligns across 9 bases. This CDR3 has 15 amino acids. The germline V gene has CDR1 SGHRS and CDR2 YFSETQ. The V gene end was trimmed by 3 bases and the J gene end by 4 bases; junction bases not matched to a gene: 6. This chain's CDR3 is CASSSGTGRSDTQYF. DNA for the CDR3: TGCGCCAGCAGCTCCGGGACAGGGCGTTCAGATACGCAGTATTTT.

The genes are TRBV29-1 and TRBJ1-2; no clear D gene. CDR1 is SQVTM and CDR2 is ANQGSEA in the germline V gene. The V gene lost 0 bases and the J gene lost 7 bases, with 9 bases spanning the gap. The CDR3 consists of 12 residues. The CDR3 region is CSVEEAGVGYTF. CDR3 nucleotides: TGCAGCGTTGAAGAGGCCGGGGTTGGCTACACCTTC.

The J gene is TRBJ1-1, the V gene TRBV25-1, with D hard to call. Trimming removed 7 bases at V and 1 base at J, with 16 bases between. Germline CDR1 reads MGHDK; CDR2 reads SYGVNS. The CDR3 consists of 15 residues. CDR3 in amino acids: CASTPNRDRNTEAFF. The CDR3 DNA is TGTGCCAGCACTCCTAACCGCGATCGGAACACTGAAGCTTTCTTT.

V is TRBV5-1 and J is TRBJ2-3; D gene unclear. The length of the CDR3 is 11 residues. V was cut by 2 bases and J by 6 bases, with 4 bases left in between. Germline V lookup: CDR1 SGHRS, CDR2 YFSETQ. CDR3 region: CASSFRDTQYF. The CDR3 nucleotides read TGCGCCAGCAGCTTCAGGGATACGCAGTATTTT.

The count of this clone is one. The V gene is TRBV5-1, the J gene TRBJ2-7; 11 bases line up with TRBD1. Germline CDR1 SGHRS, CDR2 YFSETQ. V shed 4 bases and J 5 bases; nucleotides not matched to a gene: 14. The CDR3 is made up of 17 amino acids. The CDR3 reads CASSRRTGGQATHEQYF. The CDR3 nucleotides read TGCGCCAGCAGCCGCCGGACAGGGGGCCAAGCAACGCACGAGCAGTACTTC.

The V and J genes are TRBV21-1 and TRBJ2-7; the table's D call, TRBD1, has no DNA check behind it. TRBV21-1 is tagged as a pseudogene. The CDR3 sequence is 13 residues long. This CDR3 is CASRNRGRDEQYF. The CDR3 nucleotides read TGTGCCAGCAGAAACAGGGGCCGGGACGAGCAGTACTTC.

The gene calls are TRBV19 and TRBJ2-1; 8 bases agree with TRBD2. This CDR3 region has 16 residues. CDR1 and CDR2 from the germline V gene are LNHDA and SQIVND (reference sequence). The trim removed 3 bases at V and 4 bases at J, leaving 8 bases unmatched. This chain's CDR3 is CASSMEWLAGYNEQFF. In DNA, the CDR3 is TGTGCCAGTAGTATGGAATGGCTAGCGGGTTACAATGAGCAGTTCTTC. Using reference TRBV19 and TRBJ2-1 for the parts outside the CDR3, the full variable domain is DGGITQSPKYLFRKEGQNVTLSCEQNLNHDAMYWYRQDPGQGLRLIYYSQIVNDFQKGDIAEGYSVSREKKESFPLTVTSAQKNPTAFYLCASSMEWLAGYNEQFFGPGTRLTVL.

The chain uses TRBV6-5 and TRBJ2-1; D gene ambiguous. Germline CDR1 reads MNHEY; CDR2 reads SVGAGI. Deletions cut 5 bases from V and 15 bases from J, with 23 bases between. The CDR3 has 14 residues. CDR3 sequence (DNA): TGTGCCAGCAGTCCTCAGGTTCTACCACCCCTCCCGTTCTTC. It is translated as CASSPQVLPPLPFF.

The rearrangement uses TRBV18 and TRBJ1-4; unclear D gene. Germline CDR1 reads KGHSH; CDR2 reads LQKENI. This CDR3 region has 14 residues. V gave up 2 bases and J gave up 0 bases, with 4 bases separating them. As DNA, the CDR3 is TGTGCCAGCTCACCAGGGGCAACTAATGAAAAACTGTTTTTT. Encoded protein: CASSPGATNEKLFF.

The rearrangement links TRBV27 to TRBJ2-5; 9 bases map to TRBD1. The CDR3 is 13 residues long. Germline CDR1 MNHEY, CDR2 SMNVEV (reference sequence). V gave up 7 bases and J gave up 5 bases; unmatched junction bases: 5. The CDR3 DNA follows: TGTGCCAGCAAAACAGGGGGCGGTGAGACCCAGTACTTC. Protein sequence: CASKTGGGETQYF.

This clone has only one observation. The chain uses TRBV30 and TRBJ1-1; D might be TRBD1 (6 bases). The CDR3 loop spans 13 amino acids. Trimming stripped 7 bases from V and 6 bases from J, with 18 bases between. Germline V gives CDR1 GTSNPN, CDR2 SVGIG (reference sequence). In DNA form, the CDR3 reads TGTGCCTCTAGGGACACTCATTCCGCTGAAGCTTTCTTT. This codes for CASRDTHSAEAFF.

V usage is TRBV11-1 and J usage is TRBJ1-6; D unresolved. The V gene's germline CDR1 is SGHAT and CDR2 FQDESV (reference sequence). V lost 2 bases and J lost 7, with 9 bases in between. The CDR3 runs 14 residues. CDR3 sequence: CASSLQRRNSPLHF. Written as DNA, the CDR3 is TGTGCCAGCAGCTTACAGAGGCGGAATTCACCCCTCCACTTT.